These 30 T cell receptor beta chains were all obtained from the same sample, sequenced in a study of blood T cells in healthy people across ages. Primers used in a second PCR of about 6 to 11 cycles were a sample-barcoded 5' primer and a J-beta primer mix. TCRdb itself ran the 5' RACE reads through MiXCR, one entry per CDR3 protein. The sample includes about 650,000 distinct CDR3 sequences, about 30% of them seen just once. The sample was blood. The receptors were sampled from a woman at least 80 years old in good health.

This clonotype showed up many times. The chain uses TRBV9 and TRBJ2-6; a possible D gene is TRBD1 (5 bases). This CDR3 spans 15 amino acids. Trimming cost V 0 bases and J 5 bases, with 9 bases left between them. The germline gives CDR1 SGDLS, CDR2 YYNGEE. CDR3 nucleotides: TGTGCCAGCAGCGTAGGGGGCGTTAGGGCCAACGTCCTGACTTTC. Its protein is CASSVGGVRANVLTF.

This clonotype was picked up many times. The chain joins TRBV10-3 to TRBJ2-5; 8 nucleotides align to TRBD2. Germline trimming cut 6 bases from V and 1 base from J; bases unmatched to any gene: 10. The CDR3 extends over 16 amino acids. Germline V CDR1 and CDR2: ENHRY, SYGVKD. CDR3 sequence (DNA): TGTGCCATCAGCCAAGAGGGCGGGGGGTCCCAAGAGACCCAGTACTTC. It is translated as CAISQEGGGSQETQYF.

CDR3 in amino acids: CSVGQGWNQPQHF. The CDR3 coding sequence is TGCAGCGTTGGCCAGGGTTGGAATCAGCCCCAGCATTTT. V and J are TRBV29-1 and TRBJ1-5, with D possibly TRBD1 on 5 matching bases. CDR1 and CDR2 (germline): SQVTM, ANQGSEA. This CDR3 region has 13 residues. The ends were cut back, 4 bases at V and 4 bases at J, with 11 bases in the middle.

This clonotype was picked up many times. V is TRBV12-3 or TRBV12-4 and J is TRBJ1-2, with 10 bases lining up with TRBD1. This CDR3 spans 15 amino acids. Trimming cost V 5 bases and J 6 bases; bases outside gene matches: 9. The DNA of the CDR3 is TGTGCCAGCAGTATTCCGGACAGGGGGAAGAATGGCTACACCTTC. Translating gives CASSIPDRGKNGYTF.

V usage is TRBV20-1 and J usage is TRBJ1-1; D may be TRBD1 (5 bases). CDR1 and CDR2 (germline): DFQATT, SNEGSKA (reference sequence). This CDR3 is built from 12 residues. The germline V and J ends were trimmed by 1 base and 10 bases, with 13 bases remaining between them. CDR3 in amino acids: CSARGSRQPAFF. The CDR3 region has the DNA TGCAGTGCTAGAGGTTCGAGACAGCCAGCTTTCTTT.

Of note for this clonotype: A much larger clone differs by one base, so this may be a read error. V is TRBV4-3 and J is TRBJ2-1, with 15 bases identical to TRBD2. CDR3 length equals 16 residues. Germline values: CDR1 LGHNA, CDR2 YSLEER. The CDR3 is CAGSSRTSGGAYEQFF. As DNA, the CDR3 is TGCGCCGGCAGCTCCCGGACTAGCGGGGGGGCCTATGAGCAGTTCTTC.

This clonotype was recorded at least ten times. The chain recombines TRBV4-3 with TRBJ2-7; TRBD1 matches at 11 bases. The CDR3 runs to 17 residues. V lost 3 bases to trimming and J lost 3 bases; unmatched junction nucleotides: 10. Germline loops: CDR1 LGHNA, CDR2 YSLEER. Written as DNA, the CDR3 is TGCGCCAGCAGCCAGGTGGCCGAGGGGACAGGGGGCTACGAGCAGTACTTC. Its translation is CASSQVAEGTGGYEQYF.

This clonotype was recorded at least ten times. The chain links TRBV20-1 to TRBJ1-2, with 8 bases fitting TRBD1. This CDR3 has 11 residues. The V segment lost 6 bases and the J segment 8 bases; nucleotides outside the gene matches: 5. Germline V gene data show CDR1 as DFQATT and CDR2 as SNEGSKA (reference sequence). The CDR3 region is CSARTGKGYTF. CDR3 coding DNA: TGCAGTGCGAGGACAGGGAAGGGCTACACCTTC.

This clonotype was seen a handful of times. The V call is TRBV6-6, the J call TRBJ1-2; possibly TRBD1 for D (6 bases). CDR1 MNHNY and CDR2 SVGAGI come from the germline V gene (reference sequence). This CDR3 spans 14 amino acids. Between the trimmed V and J ends, which lost 5 bases and 3 bases, there was a span of 13 bases. This CDR3 reads CASSDLDRHYGYTF. The CDR3, as DNA: TGTGCCAGCAGTGACTTGGACAGACACTATGGCTACACCTTC.

At least ten counts were recorded for this clonotype. The chain is built from TRBV29-1 and TRBJ2-5, with D perhaps TRBD1 or TRBD2 (5 bases each). Trimming took 6 bases from V and 1 from J, leaving 12 bases between them. CDR3 length equals 13 residues. Germline CDR1 reads SQVTM; CDR2 reads ANQGSEA. The CDR3 nucleotides read TGCAGCGTCGGGCCAGGGACCCAAGAGACCCAGTACTTC. It codes for CSVGPGTQETQYF.

Comment on this clonotype: This may be a read error, as it is one base from a much larger clone. The rearrangement joins TRBV25-1 to TRBJ2-5, with 9 nucleotides matching TRBD1. CDR3 length: 14 amino acids. Losses at the gene ends were 3 bases for V and 11 bases for J; bases not matched to a gene: 10. Germline lookup yields CDR1 MGHDK and CDR2 SYGVNS. CDR3 sequence: CASSEGQGYNEQYF. The DNA for the CDR3 is TGTGCCAGCAGTGAGGGACAGGGATACAATGAGCAGTACTTC. Filled out from reference TRBV25-1 and TRBJ2-5, the complete variable domain reads EADIYQTPRYLVIGTGKKITLECSQTMGHDKMYWYQQDPGMELHLIHYSYGVNSTEKGDLSSESTVSRIRTEHFPLTLESARPSHTSQYLCASSEGQGYNEQYFGPGTRLLVL.

Ten or more counts support this clonotype. This chain connects TRBV2 to TRBJ2-2; tentatively, D is TRBD1 or TRBD2 (5 bases each). Germline assignment: CDR1 SNHLY and CDR2 FYNNEI. This CDR3 region has 17 residues. V was trimmed by 0 bases and J by 4 bases, leaving 15 bases between them. The CDR3 spells CASSEARRLGATGELFF. Here the CDR3 DNA reads TGTGCCAGCAGTGAAGCACGCAGGCTCGGGGCCACCGGGGAGCTGTTTTTT.

This clonotype has more than one count but fewer than ten. The chain joins TRBV19 to TRBJ2-3; 7 positions agree with TRBD2. There are 14 residues in the CDR3. V dropped 6 bases and J dropped 6; count of bases not matched to a gene: 9. Germline assignment: CDR1 LNHDA and CDR2 SQIVND (reference sequence). In DNA form, the CDR3 reads TGTGCCAGTAGGACCGTAGCGGGCGGGGATACGCAGTATTTT. Residues: CASRTVAGGDTQYF.

This clonotype has a handful of counts. This sequence joins TRBV2 and TRBJ2-7, with D possibly TRBD1 on 5 matching bases. V shed 5 bases and J shed 3 bases, with 14 bases lying between them. Germline V gene lookup returns CDR1 SNHLY and CDR2 FYNNEI. CDR3 size: 14 residues. CDR3 sequence: CASSPGRAGYEQYF. CDR3 nucleotide sequence: TGTGCCAGCAGTCCCGGCAGGGCAGGCTACGAGCAGTACTTC.

This clonotype was observed at least ten times. J is TRBJ2-1 and V is TRBV4-1, with D possibly matching TRBD2 (5 bases). V was shortened by 0 bases and J by 2 bases, with 11 bases between the two germline ends. The germline V gene has CDR1 MGHRA and CDR2 YSYEKL. This CDR3 comprises 16 residues. CDR3 in amino acids: CASSQEPGRPYNEQFF. As DNA, the CDR3 is TGCGCCAGCAGCCAAGAGCCGGGGAGACCCTACAATGAGCAGTTCTTC.

This clonotype has ten or more counts. A much more abundant neighbour one base away suggests this may be a read error. The chain combines TRBV20-1 with TRBJ2-3; D might be TRBD2 (7 bases). The V gene's germline CDR1 is DFQATT and CDR2 SNEGSKA (reference sequence). This CDR3 comprises 12 residues. The CDR3 here is CRARGGADTQYF. In nucleotides, the CDR3 is TGCAGGGCTAGGGGGGGGGCAGATACGCAGTATTTT.

The chain employs TRBV7-2 and TRBJ1-4; D unclear. Trimming removed 10 bases from V and 0 bases from J, with 15 bases in between. The CDR3 is 15 residues long. From germline, CDR1 is SGHTA and CDR2 FQGNSA. CDR3 loop: CATRAAPATNEKLFF. CDR3 coding DNA: TGTGCCACCAGAGCGGCGCCGGCAACTAATGAAAAACTGTTTTTT.

This clonotype came up many times. J is TRBJ1-5 and V is TRBV20-1; D not resolved. Germline CDR1 reads DFQATT; CDR2 reads SNEGSKA (reference sequence). V dropped 3 bases and J dropped 5 bases, with 11 bases sitting between them. The CDR3 covers 13 residues. In DNA form, the CDR3 reads TGCAGTGCTAGCTGGACCCATGATCAGCCCCAGCATTTT. Its translation: CSASWTHDQPQHF.

In this sample, this clonotype turned up many times. The chain links TRBV20-1 to TRBJ2-5; D perhaps matches TRBD1 (5 bases). The CDR3 extends over 13 amino acids. V was pared by 3 bases and J by 5 bases, with 13 bases between. Germline CDR1 DFQATT, CDR2 SNEGSKA (reference sequence). CDR3 loop: CSASRVVRETQYF. The CDR3 nucleotides read TGCAGTGCTAGCAGGGTCGTCCGGGAGACCCAGTACTTC.

The table lists this clonotype with many counts. This rearrangement joins TRBV21-1 to TRBJ2-1; the table's D call, TRBD1, was not checked against the DNA. TRBV21-1 is reported as a pseudogene. This CDR3 region has 18 residues. CDR3 protein: CASSKGPRTGRSYNEQFF. DNA of the CDR3: TGTGCCAGCAGCAAAGGACCAAGGACAGGGAGGTCCTACAATGAGCAGTTCTTC.

This clonotype was seen ten or more times. The CDR3 nucleotides read TGTGCCAGCAGTGAAGCGGGGGGGGCGGCGACCCAGTACTTC. Protein product: CASSEAGGAATQYF. This rearrangement joins TRBV2 to TRBJ2-5; the D gene is possibly TRBD2 (7 bases). The CDR3 extends over 14 amino acids. The V end lost 0 bases, the J end lost 7 bases, and 12 bases lay between the germline ends. Germline loops: CDR1 SNHLY, CDR2 FYNNEI.

The gene calls are TRBV3-1 and TRBJ1-2; perhaps TRBD1 as D (6 bases). V was shortened by 0 bases and J by 8 bases, with 13 bases between the two germline ends. The CDR3 runs to 14 residues. Germline V gene lookup returns CDR1 LGHDT and CDR2 YNNKEL (reference sequence). CDR3 sequence reads: CASSQDRGVSGYTF. DNA for the CDR3: TGTGCCAGCAGCCAAGACAGGGGTGTATCGGGCTACACCTTC.

There are many counts of this clonotype. The chain is built from TRBV6-5 and TRBJ1-2; D remains ambiguous. This CDR3 has 13 amino acids. V was cut by 6 bases and J by 1 base, with 9 bases left in between. Germline CDR1 reads MNHEY; CDR2 reads SVGAGI. Here the CDR3 reads CASRPDYNYGYTF. The CDR3 coding sequence is TGTGCCAGCAGACCAGATTATAACTATGGCTACACCTTC.

This clonotype was seen ten or more times. A single base separates this from a much larger clone, so it may be a read error. This chain connects TRBV12-3 or TRBV12-4 to TRBJ2-5; 7 bases map to TRBD2. The CDR3 spans 13 residues. Trimming cost V 6 bases and J 4 bases; bases outside gene matches: 5. The CDR3 coding sequence is TGTGCCAGCAGGTCAGCGGGGCGAGAGACCCAGTACTTC. This encodes CASRSAGRETQYF.

There are many counts of this clonotype. V usage is TRBV4-3 and J usage is TRBJ2-1, with 12 bases matching TRBD2. In germline, CDR1 is LGHNA, CDR2 YSLEER. The V segment lost 4 bases and the J segment 7 bases; nucleotides outside the gene matches: 5. The CDR3 covers 15 residues. In nucleotides, the CDR3 is TGCGCCAGCAGCCTGACTAGCGGGAGAGGAAATGAGCAGTTCTTC. It translates to CASSLTSGRGNEQFF.

To note about this clonotype: One end of the junction is discordant with germline, which a read error may explain. The J gene is TRBJ2-7, the V gene TRBV2; D is undetermined. Germline-derived CDR1 and CDR2 are SNHLY and FYNNEI. The CDR3 sequence is 12 residues long. CDR3 region: CANSEVRYEQYF. The DNA for the CDR3 is TGTGCCAACAGTGAAGTCCGTTACGAGCAGTACTTC. The variable domain in full, completed from reference TRBV2 and TRBJ2-7, reads EPEVTQTPSHQVTQMGQEVILRCVPISNHLYFYWYRQILGQKVEFLVSFYNNEISEKSEIFDDQFSVERPDGSNFTLKIRSTKLEDSAMYFCANSEVRYEQYFGPGTRLTVT.

This clonotype was observed at least ten times. The J gene is TRBJ2-5, the V gene TRBV20-1; 8 bases agree with TRBD2. Germline CDR1 DFQATT, CDR2 SNEGSKA (reference sequence). V trimming: 0 bases; J trimming: 1 base; junction bases outside the gene matches: 7. The CDR3 has 16 amino acids. The CDR3 here is CSARDPRTSPQETQYF. For the CDR3, the DNA is TGCAGTGCTAGAGATCCACGGACTAGCCCCCAAGAGACCCAGTACTTC.

On this clonotype itself: Since a much larger clone is just one base distant, this may be a read error. This sequence joins TRBV6-6 and TRBJ2-1; TRBD2 matches 12 bases. This CDR3 comprises 15 residues. The V and J ends lost 5 bases and 9 bases, in that order; junction bases with no gene match: 8. Per the germline V gene, CDR1 is MNHNY and CDR2 is SVGAGI (reference sequence). CDR3 residues: CASSHPSSGGVEQFF. CDR3 nucleotides: TGTGCCAGCAGTCACCCCTCTAGCGGGGGGGTTGAGCAGTTCTTC.

This chain links TRBV30 with TRBJ2-4, with D possibly matching TRBD1 (5 bases). The J call may not be correct, given that the DNA end is closer to TRBJ2-7. Germline CDR1 and CDR2: GTSNPN and SVGIG (reference sequence). The CDR3 has 14 amino acids. DNA for the CDR3: TGTGCCTGGAACTTTAAATCGACAGATTACGAGCAGTACTTC. Its protein is CAWNFKSTDYEQYF.

The table lists this clonotype with many counts. The chain has TRBV7-9 and TRBJ1-5; D is unresolved. V dropped 5 bases and J dropped 4 bases, with 15 bases sitting between them. Germline values: CDR1 SEHNR, CDR2 FQNEAQ (reference sequence). The CDR3 runs to 15 residues. The CDR3 sequence is CASSRTGSVNQPQHF. The CDR3 region has the DNA TGTGCCAGCAGCCGGACGGGGAGCGTAAATCAGCCCCAGCATTTT.